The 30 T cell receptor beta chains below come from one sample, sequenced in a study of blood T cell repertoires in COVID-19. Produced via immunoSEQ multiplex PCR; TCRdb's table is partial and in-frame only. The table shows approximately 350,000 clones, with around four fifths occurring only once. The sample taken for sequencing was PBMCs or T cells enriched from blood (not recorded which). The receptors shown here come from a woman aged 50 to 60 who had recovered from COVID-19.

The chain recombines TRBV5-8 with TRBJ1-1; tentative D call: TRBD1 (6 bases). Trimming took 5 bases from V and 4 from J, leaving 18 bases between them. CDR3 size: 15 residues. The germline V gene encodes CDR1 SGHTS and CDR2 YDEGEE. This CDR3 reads CASSKYTGTLTEAFF. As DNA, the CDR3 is TGTGCCAGCAGTAAATACACCGGGACACTCACTGAAGCTTTCTTT.

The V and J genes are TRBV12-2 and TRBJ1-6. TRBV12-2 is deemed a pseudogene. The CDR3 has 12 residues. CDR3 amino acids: CASRLYFSPLHF. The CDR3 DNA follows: TGTGCAAGTCGCTTATATTTCTCACCCCTCCACTTT.

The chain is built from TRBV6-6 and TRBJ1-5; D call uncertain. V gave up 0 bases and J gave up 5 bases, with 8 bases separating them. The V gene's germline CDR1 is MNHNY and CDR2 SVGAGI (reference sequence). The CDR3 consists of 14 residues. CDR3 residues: CASSYSIYDQPQHF. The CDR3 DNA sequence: TGTGCCAGCAGTTACTCGATCTATGATCAGCCCCAGCATTTT.

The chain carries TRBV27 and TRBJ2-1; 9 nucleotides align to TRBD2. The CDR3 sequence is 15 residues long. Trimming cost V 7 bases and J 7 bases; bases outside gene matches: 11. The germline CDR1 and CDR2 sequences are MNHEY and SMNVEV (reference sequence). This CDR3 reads CASKERGAMGNEQFF. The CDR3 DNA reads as TGTGCCAGCAAGGAGCGGGGGGCCATGGGGAATGAGCAGTTCTTC.

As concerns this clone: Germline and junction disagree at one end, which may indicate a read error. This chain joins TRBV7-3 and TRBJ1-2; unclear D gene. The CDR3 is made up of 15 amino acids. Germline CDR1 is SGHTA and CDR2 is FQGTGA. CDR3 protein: CASSLTFDGNQPMVF. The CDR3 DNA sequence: TGTGCCAGCAGCTTAACGTTCGACGGGAACCAGCCTATGGTCTTC.

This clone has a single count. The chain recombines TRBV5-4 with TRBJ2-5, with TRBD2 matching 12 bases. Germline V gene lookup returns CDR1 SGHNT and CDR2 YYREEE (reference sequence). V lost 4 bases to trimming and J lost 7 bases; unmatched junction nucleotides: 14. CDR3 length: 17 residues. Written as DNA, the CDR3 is TGTGCCAGCAGCCCAGGCCCTAGCGGGGGGGCAATGGGGACCCAGTACTTC. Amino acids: CASSPGPSGGAMGTQYF.

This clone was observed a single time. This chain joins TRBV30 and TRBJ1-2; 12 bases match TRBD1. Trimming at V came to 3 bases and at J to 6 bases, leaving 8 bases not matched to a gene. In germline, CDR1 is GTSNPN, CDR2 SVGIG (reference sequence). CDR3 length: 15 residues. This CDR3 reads CAWRKWDRGQDGYTF. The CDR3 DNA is TGTGCCTGGAGGAAATGGGACAGGGGGCAGGATGGCTACACCTTC.

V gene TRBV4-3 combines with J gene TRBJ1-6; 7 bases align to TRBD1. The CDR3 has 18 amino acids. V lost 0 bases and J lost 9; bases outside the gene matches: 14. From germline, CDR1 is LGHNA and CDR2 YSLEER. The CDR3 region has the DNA TGCGCCAGCAGCCAAGACCGGGACAGTTTGAGGTCTTTTTCACCCCTCCACTTT. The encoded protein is CASSQDRDSLRSFSPLHF.

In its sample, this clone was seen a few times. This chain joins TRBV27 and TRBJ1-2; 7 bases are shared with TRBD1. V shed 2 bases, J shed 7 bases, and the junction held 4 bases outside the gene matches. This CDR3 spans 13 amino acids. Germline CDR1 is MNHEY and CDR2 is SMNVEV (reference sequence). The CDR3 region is CASSLRAGGGYTF. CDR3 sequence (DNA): TGTGCCAGCAGTTTACGGGCAGGGGGTGGCTACACCTTC.

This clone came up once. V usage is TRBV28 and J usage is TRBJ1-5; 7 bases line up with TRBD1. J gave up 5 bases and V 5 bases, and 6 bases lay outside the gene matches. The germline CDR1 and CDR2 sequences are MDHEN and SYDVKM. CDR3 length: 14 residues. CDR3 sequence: CASSLRQGHQPQHF. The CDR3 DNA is TGTGCCAGCAGTCTAAGACAGGGCCATCAGCCCCAGCATTTT. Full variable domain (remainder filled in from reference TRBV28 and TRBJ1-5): DVKVTQSSRYLVKRTGEKVFLECVQDMDHENMFWYRQDPGLGLRLIYFSYDVKMKEKGDIPEGYSVSREKKERFSLILESASTNQTSMYLCASSLRQGHQPQHFGDGTRLSIL.

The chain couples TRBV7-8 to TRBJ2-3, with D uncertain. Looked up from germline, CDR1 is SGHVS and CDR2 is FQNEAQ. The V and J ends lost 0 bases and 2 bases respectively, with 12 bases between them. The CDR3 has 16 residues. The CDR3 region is CASSLAGQEYTDTQYF. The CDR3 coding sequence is TGTGCCAGCAGCTTAGCGGGCCAAGAATACACAGATACGCAGTATTTT.

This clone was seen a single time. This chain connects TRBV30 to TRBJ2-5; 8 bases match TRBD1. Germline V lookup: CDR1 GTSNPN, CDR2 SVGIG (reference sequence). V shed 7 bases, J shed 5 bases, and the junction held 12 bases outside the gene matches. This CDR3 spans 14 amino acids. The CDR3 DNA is TGTGCCTCCTCGAGGTCAGGGGGCGGTGAGACCCAGTACTTC. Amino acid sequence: CASSRSGGGETQYF.

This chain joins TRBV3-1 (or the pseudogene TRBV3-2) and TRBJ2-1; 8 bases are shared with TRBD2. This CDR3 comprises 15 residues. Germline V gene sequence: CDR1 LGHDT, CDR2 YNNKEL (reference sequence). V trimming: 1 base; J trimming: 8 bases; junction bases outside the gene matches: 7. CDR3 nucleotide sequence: TGTGCCAGCAGCCAAGGGAGCGGGAGCTTTTATGAGCAGTTCTTC. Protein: CASSQGSGSFYEQFF.

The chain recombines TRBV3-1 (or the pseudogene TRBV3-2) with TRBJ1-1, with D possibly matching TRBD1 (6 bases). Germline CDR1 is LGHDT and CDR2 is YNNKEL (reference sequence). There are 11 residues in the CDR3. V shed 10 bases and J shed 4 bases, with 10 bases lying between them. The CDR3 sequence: CATGGATEAFF. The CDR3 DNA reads TGTGCCACTGGGGGGGCCACTGAAGCTTTCTTT.

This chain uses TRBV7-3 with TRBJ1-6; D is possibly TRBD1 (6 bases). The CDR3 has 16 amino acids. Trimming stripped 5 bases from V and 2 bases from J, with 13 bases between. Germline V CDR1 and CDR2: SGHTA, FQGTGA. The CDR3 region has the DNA TGTGCCAGCAGCCCACAGGGTTATGCCTATAATTCACCCCTCCACTTT. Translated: CASSPQGYAYNSPLHF. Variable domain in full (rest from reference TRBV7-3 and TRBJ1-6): GAGVSQTPSNKVTEKGKYVELRCDPISGHTALYWYRQSLGQGPEFLIYFQGTGAADDSGLPNDRFFAVRPEGSVSTLKIQRTERGDSAVYLCASSPQGYAYNSPLHFGNGTRLTVT.

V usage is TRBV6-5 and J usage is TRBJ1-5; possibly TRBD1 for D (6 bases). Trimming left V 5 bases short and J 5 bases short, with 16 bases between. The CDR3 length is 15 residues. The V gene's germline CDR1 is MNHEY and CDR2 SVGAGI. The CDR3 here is CASSQSQGTYQPQHF. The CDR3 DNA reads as TGTGCCAGCAGTCAATCCCAGGGGACCTATCAGCCCCAGCATTTT.

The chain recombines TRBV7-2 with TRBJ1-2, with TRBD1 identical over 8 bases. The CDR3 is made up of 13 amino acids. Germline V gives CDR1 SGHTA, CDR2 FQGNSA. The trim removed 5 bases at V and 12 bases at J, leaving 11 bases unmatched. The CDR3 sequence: CASSPGQALVHTF. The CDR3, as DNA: TGTGCCAGCAGCCCGGGACAGGCGTTAGTTCACACCTTC.

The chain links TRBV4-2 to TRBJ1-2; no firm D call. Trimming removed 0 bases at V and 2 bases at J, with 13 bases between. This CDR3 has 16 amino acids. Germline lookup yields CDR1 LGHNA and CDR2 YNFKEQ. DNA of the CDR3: TGTGCCAGCAGCCAAGATGGAATAGGACTCAACTATGGCTACACCTTC. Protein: CASSQDGIGLNYGYTF.

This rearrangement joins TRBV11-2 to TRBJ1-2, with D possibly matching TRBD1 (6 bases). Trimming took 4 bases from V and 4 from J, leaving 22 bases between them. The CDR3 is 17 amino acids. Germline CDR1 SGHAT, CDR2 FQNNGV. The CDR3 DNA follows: TGTGCCAGCAGCTCTACGGTAGAGCGGGACACCCTCTATGGCTACACCTTC. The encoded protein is CASSSTVERDTLYGYTF.

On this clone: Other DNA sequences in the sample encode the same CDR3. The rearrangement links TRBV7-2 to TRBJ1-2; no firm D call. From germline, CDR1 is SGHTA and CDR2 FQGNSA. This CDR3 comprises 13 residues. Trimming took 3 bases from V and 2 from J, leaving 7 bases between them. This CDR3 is CASSLAVNYGYTF. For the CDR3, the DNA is TGTGCCAGCAGCTTGGCGGTGAACTATGGCTACACCTTC.

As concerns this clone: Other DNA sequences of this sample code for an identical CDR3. The CDR3 here is CASGRGSTDTQYF. The CDR3 DNA reads TGTGCCAGCGGCAGGGGGAGCACAGATACGCAGTATTTT. V gene TRBV12-3 or TRBV12-4 combines with J gene TRBJ2-3, with 7 bases aligning to TRBD1. After removal of 8 bases from V and 0 bases from J, the junction contained 2 bases not matched to a gene. The CDR3 loop spans 13 amino acids.

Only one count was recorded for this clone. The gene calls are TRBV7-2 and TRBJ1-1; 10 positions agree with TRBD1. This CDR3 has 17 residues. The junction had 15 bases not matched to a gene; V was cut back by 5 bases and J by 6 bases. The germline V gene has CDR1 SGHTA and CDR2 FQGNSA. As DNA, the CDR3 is TGTGCCAGCAGCACCCCCGGGACAGGGGAAGGTTGGCCTGAAGCTTTCTTT. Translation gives CASSTPGTGEGWPEAFF.

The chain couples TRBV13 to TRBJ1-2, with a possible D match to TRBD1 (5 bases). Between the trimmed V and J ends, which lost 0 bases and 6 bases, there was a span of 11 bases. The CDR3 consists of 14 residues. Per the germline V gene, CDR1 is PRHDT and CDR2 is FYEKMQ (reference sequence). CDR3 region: CASSLGTAKNGYTF. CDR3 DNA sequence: TGTGCCAGCAGCTTAGGGACAGCAAAGAATGGCTACACCTTC.

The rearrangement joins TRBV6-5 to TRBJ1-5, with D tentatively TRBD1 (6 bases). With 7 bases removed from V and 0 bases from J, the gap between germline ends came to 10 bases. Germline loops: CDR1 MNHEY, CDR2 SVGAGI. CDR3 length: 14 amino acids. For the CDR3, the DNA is TGTGCCAGCAACCTAGGGGGTAGCAATCAGCCCCAGCATTTT. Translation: CASNLGGSNQPQHF.

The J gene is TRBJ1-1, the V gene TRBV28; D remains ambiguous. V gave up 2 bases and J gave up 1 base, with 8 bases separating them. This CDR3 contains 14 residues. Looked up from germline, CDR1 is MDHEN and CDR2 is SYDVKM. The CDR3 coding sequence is TGTGCCAGCAGTTTAGGGCAAACGAACACTGAAGCTTTCTTT. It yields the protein CASSLGQTNTEAFF.

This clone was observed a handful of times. The CDR3 is CASSLGGLGNEKLFF. The CDR3 nucleotides are TGTGCCAGCAGCTTGGGCGGCTTGGGTAATGAAAAACTGTTTTTT. V and J are TRBV5-8 and TRBJ1-4; no reliable D call. Trimming took 0 bases from V and 4 from J, leaving 10 bases between them. Germline V gene sequence: CDR1 SGHTS, CDR2 YDEGEE. The CDR3 runs to 15 residues.

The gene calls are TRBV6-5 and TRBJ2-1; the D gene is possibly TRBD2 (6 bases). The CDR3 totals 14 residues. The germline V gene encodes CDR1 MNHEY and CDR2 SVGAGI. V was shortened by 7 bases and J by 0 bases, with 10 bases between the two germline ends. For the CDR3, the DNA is TGTGCCAGCACTGGAGGGACCTCCTACAATGAGCAGTTCTTC. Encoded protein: CASTGGTSYNEQFF.

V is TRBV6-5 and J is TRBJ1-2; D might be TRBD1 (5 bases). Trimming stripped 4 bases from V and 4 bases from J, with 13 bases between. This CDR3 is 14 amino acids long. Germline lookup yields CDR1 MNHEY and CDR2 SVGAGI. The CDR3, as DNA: TGTGCCAGCAGTTCAACGGGACTCGTCTATGGCTACACCTTC. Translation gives CASSSTGLVYGYTF.

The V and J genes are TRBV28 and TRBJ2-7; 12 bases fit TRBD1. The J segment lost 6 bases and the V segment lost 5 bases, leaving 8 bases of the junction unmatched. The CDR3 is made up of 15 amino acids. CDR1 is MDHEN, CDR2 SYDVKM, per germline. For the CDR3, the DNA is TGTGCCAGCAGTCCACCCGGGACAGGGGGCACCGAGCAGTACTTC. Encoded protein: CASSPPGTGGTEQYF.

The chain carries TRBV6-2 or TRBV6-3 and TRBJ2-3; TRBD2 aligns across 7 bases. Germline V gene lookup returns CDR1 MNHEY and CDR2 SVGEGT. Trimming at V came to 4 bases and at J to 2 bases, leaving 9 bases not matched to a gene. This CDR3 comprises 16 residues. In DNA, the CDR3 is TGTGCCAGCAGTTCCAGAAGCGGGGTCCTCACAGATACGCAGTATTTT. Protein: CASSSRSGVLTDTQYF.